This T cell receptor beta chain was sequenced during a study of technical replicates of blood from a handful of donors. Produced via immunoSEQ multiplex PCR; TCRdb's table is partial and in-frame only. Of approximately 65,000 clones detected, about 86% appear once; the ten largest clones hold approximately 4.7%. Per germline, CDR1 SGHAT and CDR2 FQDESV (reference sequence). The CDR3 spans 16 residues. The V gene end was trimmed by 6 bases and the J gene end by 7 bases; junction bases not matched to a gene: 7. The sequence derives from a human donor in good health. Some clones in this sample may be carry-over from other donors' samples. The sequencing input was PBMCs. V usage is TRBV11-1 and J usage is TRBJ2-1; 15 bases agree with TRBD2. The CDR3 loop reads CASRPGTSGRSNEQFF. CDR3 sequence (DNA): TGTGCCAGCAGACCCGGGACTAGCGGGAGGTCGAATGAGCAGTTCTTC.